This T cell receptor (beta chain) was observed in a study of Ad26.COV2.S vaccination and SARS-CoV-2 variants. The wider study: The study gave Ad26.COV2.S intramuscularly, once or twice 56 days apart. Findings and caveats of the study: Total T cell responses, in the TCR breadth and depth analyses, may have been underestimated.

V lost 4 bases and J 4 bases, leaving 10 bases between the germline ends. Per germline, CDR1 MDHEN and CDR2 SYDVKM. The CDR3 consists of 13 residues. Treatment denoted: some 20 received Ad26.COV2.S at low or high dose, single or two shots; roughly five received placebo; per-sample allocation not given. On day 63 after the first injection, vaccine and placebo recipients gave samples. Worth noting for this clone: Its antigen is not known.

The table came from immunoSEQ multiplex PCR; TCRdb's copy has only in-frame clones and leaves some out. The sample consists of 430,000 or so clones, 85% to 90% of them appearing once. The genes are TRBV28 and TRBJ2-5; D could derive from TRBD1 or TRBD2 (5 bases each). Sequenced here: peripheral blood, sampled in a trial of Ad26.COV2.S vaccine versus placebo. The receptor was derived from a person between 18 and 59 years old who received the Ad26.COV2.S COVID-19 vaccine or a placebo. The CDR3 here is CASSWAGRETQYF. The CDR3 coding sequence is TGTGCCAGCAGTTGGGCAGGGAGAGAGACCCAGTACTTC.